This T cell receptor (beta chain) came from a study of T cells expressing NK-cell markers. About the study: Among the eight sequenced donors, seven tested HCMV-seropositive and one tested seronegative.

TCRdb reprocessed the 5' RACE reads and keeps a single row for each CDR3 protein, giving no DNA. This listing includes roughly 390,000 distinct CDR3 sequences. Germline V gene sequence: CDR1 MNHEY, CDR2 SMNVEV (reference sequence). The CDR3 has 13 amino acids. The rearrangement links TRBV27 to TRBJ1-1. The TCR was taken from a woman in her forties or fifties in good health. Sequenced input: blood T cells: a sorted CD56 or NKG2C T cell subset, CD4+ or CD8+ T cells, or bulk PBMC T cells (not recorded which). The CDR3 sequence: CASSFARNTEAFF.